The 4 T cell receptor beta chains below all came from one sample that was sequenced in a study of T cell changes during pregnancy in multiple sclerosis. Clones were sequenced by immunoSEQ multiplex PCR, and TCRdb holds only the in-frame ones, with some missing. The sample contains about 50,000 clones, roughly nine tenths of which appear only once. Sequenced here: CD4+ T cells from peripheral blood mononuclear cells, sampled before pregnancy. The receptors shown here come from a female donor with multiple sclerosis, enrolled in a pregnancy study.

The chain has TRBV5-1 and TRBJ2-5; TRBD2 is a possible D gene (5 bases). The CDR3 runs 15 residues. Trimming cost V 4 bases and J 5 bases, with 18 bases left between them. The germline V gene encodes CDR1 SGHRS and CDR2 YFSETQ. The CDR3 loop is CASSPDGLGTETQYF. The CDR3 DNA reads TGCGCCAGCAGCCCCGATGGACTGGGAACGGAGACCCAGTACTTC.

This chain uses TRBV19 with TRBJ2-3; D unclear. The germline V gene has CDR1 LNHDA and CDR2 SQIVND (reference sequence). V was pared by 3 bases and J by 4 bases, with 8 bases between. CDR3 length equals 13 residues. The CDR3 sequence: CASSISPPDTQYF. The CDR3 coding sequence is TGTGCCAGTAGTATCTCTCCCCCAGATACGCAGTATTTT.

The chain carries TRBV7-9 and TRBJ1-3; no definite D call. CDR3 size: 13 residues. The germline CDR1 and CDR2 sequences are SEHNR and FQNEAQ (reference sequence). Trimming removed 2 bases from V and 4 bases from J, with 6 bases in between. CDR3 amino acids: CASSLILGNTIYF. Here the CDR3 DNA reads TGTGCCAGCAGCTTAATCTTAGGAAACACCATATATTTT.

The J gene is TRBJ2-1, the V gene TRBV11-2; TRBD2 matches at 10 bases. The CDR3 spans 16 residues. J gave up 5 bases and V 1 base, and 5 bases lay outside the gene matches. Germline CDR1 reads SGHAT; CDR2 reads FQNNGV. The CDR3 bases are TGTGCCAGCAGCTTAGGGCTAGCGGGAGTGGACAATGAGCAGTTCTTC. Residues: CASSLGLAGVDNEQFF. The whole variable domain, remainder taken from reference TRBV11-2 and TRBJ2-1, is EAGVAQSPRYKIIEKRQSVAFWCNPISGHATLYWYQQILGQGPKLLIQFQNNGVVDDSQLPKDRFSAERLKGVDSTLKIQPAKLEDSAVYLCASSLGLAGVDNEQFFGPGTRLTVL.